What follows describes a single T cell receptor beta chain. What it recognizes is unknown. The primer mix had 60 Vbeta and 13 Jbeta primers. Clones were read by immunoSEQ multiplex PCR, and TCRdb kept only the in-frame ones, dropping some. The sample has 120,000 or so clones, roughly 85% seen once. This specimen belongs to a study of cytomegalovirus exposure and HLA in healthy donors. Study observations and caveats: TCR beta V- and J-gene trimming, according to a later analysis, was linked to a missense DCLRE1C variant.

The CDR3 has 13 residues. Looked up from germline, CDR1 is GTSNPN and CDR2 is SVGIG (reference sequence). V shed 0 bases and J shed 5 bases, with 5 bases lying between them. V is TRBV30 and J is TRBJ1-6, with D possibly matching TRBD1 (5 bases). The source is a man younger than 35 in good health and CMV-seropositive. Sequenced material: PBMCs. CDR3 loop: CAWSVQDNSPLHF. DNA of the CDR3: TGTGCCTGGAGTGTACAGGATAATTCACCCCTCCACTTT.